This T cell receptor beta chain is from a study of blood T cell repertoires in COVID-19. Study-level background: The study drew acute and convalescent COVID-19 samples from the United States, Italy and Spain. Nucleic acid was either cDNA or gDNA, and it came from T cells, B-cell-depleted T cells, or PBMCs.

V lost 0 bases and J lost 0, with 12 bases in between. This CDR3 contains 16 residues. Germline values: CDR1 GTSNPN, CDR2 SVGIG (reference sequence). Under the authors' procedure: Estimation of nucleated cell counts was performed using reference gene primer amplification. Assay used: immunoSEQ multiplex PCR; TCRdb lists only in-frame clones, some missing. V, J and clone size are those of that table, while D and trimming were read from the DNA. The repertoire has some 100,000 clones, approximately 80% of them found once; the top ten carry about 16%. The rearrangement links TRBV30 to TRBJ1-3; D remains ambiguous. The TCR originated in a human donor in a cohort sampled during active COVID-19. The sample was peripheral blood. Here the CDR3 DNA reads TGTGCCTGGAGTGTCCCCACACAGCTCTCTGGAAACACCATATATTTT. It translates to CAWSVPTQLSGNTIYF. Using reference TRBV30 and TRBJ1-3 for the parts outside the CDR3, the full variable domain is SQTIHQWPATLVQPVGSPLSLECTVEGTSNPNLYWYRQAAGRGLQLLFYSVGIGQISSEVPQNLSASRPQDRQFILSSKKLLLSDSGFYLCAWSVPTQLSGNTIYFGEGSWLTVV.